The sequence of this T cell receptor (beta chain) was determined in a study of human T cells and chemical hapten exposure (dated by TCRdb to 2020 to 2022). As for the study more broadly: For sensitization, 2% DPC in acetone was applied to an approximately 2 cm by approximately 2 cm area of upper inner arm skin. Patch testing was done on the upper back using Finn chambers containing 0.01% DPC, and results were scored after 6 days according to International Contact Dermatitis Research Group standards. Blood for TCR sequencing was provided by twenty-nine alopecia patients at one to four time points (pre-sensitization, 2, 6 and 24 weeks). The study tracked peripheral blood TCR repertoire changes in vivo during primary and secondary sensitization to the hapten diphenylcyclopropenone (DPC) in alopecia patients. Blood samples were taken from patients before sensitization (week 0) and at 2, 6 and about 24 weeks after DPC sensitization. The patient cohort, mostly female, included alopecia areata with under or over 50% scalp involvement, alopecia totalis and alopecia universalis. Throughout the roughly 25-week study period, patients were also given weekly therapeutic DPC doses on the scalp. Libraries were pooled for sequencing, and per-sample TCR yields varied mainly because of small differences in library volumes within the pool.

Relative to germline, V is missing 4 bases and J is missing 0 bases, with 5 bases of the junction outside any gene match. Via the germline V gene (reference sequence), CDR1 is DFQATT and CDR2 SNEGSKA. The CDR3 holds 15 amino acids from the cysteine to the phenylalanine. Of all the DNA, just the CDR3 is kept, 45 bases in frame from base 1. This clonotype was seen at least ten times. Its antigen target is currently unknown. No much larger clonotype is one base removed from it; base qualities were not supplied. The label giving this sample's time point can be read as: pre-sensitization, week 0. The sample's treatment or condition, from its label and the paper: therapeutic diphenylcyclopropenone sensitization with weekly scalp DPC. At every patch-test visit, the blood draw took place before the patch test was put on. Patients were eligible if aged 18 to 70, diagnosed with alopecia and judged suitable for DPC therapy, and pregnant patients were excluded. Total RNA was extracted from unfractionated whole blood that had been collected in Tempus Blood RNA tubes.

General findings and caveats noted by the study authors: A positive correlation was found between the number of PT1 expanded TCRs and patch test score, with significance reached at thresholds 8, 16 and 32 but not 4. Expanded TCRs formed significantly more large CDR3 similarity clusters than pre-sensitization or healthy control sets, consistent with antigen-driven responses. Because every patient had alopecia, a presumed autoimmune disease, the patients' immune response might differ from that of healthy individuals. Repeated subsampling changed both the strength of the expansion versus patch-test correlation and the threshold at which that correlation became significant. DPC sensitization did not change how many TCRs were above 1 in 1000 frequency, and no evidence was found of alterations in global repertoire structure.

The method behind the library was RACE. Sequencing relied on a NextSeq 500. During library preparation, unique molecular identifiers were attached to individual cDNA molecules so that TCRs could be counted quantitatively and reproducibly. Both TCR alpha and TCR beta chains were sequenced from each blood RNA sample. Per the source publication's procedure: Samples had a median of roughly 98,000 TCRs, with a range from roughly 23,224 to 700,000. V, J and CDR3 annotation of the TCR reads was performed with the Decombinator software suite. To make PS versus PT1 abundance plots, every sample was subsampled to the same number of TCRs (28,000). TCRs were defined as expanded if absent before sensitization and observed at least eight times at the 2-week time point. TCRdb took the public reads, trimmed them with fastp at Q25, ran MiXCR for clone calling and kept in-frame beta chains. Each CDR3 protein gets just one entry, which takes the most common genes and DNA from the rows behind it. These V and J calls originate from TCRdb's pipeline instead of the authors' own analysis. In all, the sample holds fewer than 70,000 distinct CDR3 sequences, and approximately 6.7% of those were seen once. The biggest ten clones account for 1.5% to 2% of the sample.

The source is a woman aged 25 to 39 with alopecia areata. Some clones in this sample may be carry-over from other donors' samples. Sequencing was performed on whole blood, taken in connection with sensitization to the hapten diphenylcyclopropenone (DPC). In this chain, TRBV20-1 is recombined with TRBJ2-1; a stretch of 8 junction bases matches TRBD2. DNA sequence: TGCAGTGCTACAATAGCGGGGATCTCCTACAATGAGCAGTTCTTC. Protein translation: CSATIAGISYNEQFF.